These 10 T cell receptor beta chains share one sample of origin, sequenced in a study of CD8+CD57+ T cells in acquired aplastic anemia. Profiling that covered TCR beta VDJ and CDR3 relied on genomic DNA as its template. TCRdb redid the calling of the reads with MiXCR, one entry per CDR3 protein. Of 95,000 to 150,000 distinct CDR3 sequences listed, about 43% are singletons. All sequencing subjects had displayed CD8+CD57+ cell expansion on flow cytometry. The specimen was sorted CD4+, CD8+, or CD8+CD57+ T cells (not recorded which) from PBMCs. The receptors stem from a human donor with aplastic anemia.

In the case of this clonotype: Since no conserved phenylalanine or tryptophan closes the CDR3, a read error is the likely cause. This chain links TRBV7-2 with TRBJ1-6, with D possibly matching TRBD1 (5 bases). The CDR3 is 15 amino acids. Per the germline V gene, CDR1 is SGHTA and CDR2 is FQGNSA. CDR3 DNA: TGTGCCGGCAGCTTAGTAGGGCCAGGGTGGTCACCCCTCCACTCT. It translates to CAGSLVGPGWSPLHS.

This clonotype was counted many times. The chain couples TRBV5-1 to TRBJ1-5; perhaps TRBD1 as D (6 bases). CDR1 is SGHRS, CDR2 YFSETQ, per germline. The V end lost 0 bases, the J end lost 9 bases, and 16 bases lay between the germline ends. The CDR3 runs 15 residues. CDR3 amino acids: CASSLDGTTGPPQHF. As DNA, the CDR3 is TGCGCCAGCAGCTTGGATGGGACAACCGGACCGCCCCAGCATTTT. Full variable domain (remainder filled in from reference TRBV5-1 and TRBJ1-5): KAGVTQTPRYLIKTRGQQVTLSCSPISGHRSVSWYQQTPGQGLQFLFEYFSETQRNKGNFPGRFSGRQFSNSRSEMNVSTLELGDSALYLCASSLDGTTGPPQHFGDGTRLSIL.

A note on this clonotype: The final CDR3 position lacks the conserved phenylalanine or tryptophan, pointing to a likely read error. The limits of the CDR3 on the DNA are not certain, so only TCRdb's listed CDR3 is given. The CDR3 sequence: CASRGPLS. V and J are TRBV19 and TRBJ1-6. In germline, CDR1 is LNHDA, CDR2 SQIVND (reference sequence). The CDR3 is 8 residues long, ends included.

To note about this clonotype: This may come from a read error, since a much larger clone is one base off. The CDR3 DNA sequence: TGCCGTGCTAGCGTGTGGGGACTAGAGAACACCGGGGAGCTGTTTTTT. This gives the protein CRASVWGLENTGELFF. The chain links TRBV20-1 to TRBJ2-2; TRBD2 matches at 8 bases. This CDR3 contains 16 residues. The germline gives CDR1 DFQATT, CDR2 SNEGSKA (reference sequence).

The rearrangement links TRBV11-2 to TRBJ2-7; the D gene is possibly TRBD1 (6 bases). Germline values: CDR1 SGHAT, CDR2 FQNNGV. Trimming pared 5 bases from V and 2 bases from J, leaving 19 bases between. CDR3 size: 16 residues. DNA of the CDR3: TGTGCCAGCAGCCCAGGTCTGACAGGAGGAACCTACGAGCAGTACTTC. This sequence encodes CASSPGLTGGTYEQYF. Based on the CDR3 plus reference TRBV11-2 and TRBJ2-7, the full variable domain is EAGVAQSPRYKIIEKRQSVAFWCNPISGHATLYWYQQILGQGPKLLIQFQNNGVVDDSQLPKDRFSAERLKGVDSTLKIQPAKLEDSAVYLCASSPGLTGGTYEQYFGPGTRLTVT.

This clonotype was counted many times. The chain couples TRBV6-4 to TRBJ1-2; 7 nucleotides match TRBD1. V lost 4 bases, J lost 5 bases, and 4 bases stayed unmatched. The CDR3 is 13 residues long. CDR1 MRHNA and CDR2 SNTAGT come from the germline V gene. The CDR3 coding sequence is TGTGCCAGCAGTGGGGACAGAGGTTATGGCTACACCTTC. Amino acid sequence: CASSGDRGYGYTF.

In its sample, this clonotype was seen many times. The genes are TRBV6-1 and TRBJ1-5; the D gene is possibly TRBD1 (6 bases). V was trimmed by 7 bases and J by 0 bases, leaving 13 bases between them. This CDR3 region has 15 residues. Germline V gives CDR1 MNHNS, CDR2 SASEGT. CDR3 nucleotide sequence: TGTGCCAGCACTCTCAGGGGATATAGCAATCAGCCCCAGCATTTT. Residues: CASTLRGYSNQPQHF.

The chain couples TRBV11-3 to TRBJ1-5, with 8 nucleotides matching TRBD1. Trimming removed 2 bases from V and 6 bases from J; junction bases left unmatched: 6. CDR3 length: 15 amino acids. CDR1 is SGHNT, CDR2 YENEEA, per germline. The CDR3 sequence: CASSLNRGGVQPQHF. In DNA form, the CDR3 reads TGTGCCAGCAGCTTAAACAGGGGGGGAGTTCAGCCCCAGCATTTT.

This chain joins TRBV2 and TRBJ2-7; weak D call: TRBD1 (6 bases). The germline V gene encodes CDR1 SNHLY and CDR2 FYNNEI. Trimming shortened V by 5 bases and J by 6 bases, and 14 bases separated the two germline ends. The CDR3 is made up of 13 amino acids. In DNA, the CDR3 is TGTGCCAGCAGTTACTCCAGAGGGGGCGAGCAGTACTTC. As protein: CASSYSRGGEQYF.

This clonotype was found many times. The genes are TRBV6-4 and TRBJ1-5; 7 bases are a match to TRBD1. The CDR3 runs 17 residues. Losses at the gene ends were 6 bases for V and 4 bases for J; bases not matched to a gene: 15. The germline gives CDR1 MRHNA, CDR2 SNTAGT. CDR3 nucleotides: TGTGCCAGCAGCGACACTACCTTCTCAGGGGGAAATCAGCCCCAGCATTTT. The encoded protein is CASSDTTFSGGNQPQHF.